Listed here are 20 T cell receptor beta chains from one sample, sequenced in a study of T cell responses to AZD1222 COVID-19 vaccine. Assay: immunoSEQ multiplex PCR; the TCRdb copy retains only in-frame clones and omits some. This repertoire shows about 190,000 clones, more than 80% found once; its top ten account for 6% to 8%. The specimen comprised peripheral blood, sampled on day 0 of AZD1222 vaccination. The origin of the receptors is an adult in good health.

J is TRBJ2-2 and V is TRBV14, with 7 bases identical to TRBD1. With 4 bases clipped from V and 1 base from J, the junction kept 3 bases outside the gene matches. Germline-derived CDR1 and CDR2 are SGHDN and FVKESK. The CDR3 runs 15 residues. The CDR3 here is CASSRDRLNTGELFF. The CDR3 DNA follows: TGTGCCAGCAGCCGGGACAGATTGAACACCGGGGAGCTGTTTTTT.

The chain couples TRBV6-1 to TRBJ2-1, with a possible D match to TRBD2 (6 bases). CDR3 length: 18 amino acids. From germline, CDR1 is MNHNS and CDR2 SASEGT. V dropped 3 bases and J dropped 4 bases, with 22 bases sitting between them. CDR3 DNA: TGTGCCAGCAGTGATCCTGGGATCCGGGGGTCGATTTACAATGAGCAGTTCTTC. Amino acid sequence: CASSDPGIRGSIYNEQFF.

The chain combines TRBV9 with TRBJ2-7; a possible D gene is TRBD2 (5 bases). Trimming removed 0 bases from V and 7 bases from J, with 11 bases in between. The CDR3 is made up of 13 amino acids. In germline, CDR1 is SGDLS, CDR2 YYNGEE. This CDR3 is CASSVVPGYEQYF. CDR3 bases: TGTGCCAGCAGCGTAGTACCGGGGTATGAGCAGTACTTC.

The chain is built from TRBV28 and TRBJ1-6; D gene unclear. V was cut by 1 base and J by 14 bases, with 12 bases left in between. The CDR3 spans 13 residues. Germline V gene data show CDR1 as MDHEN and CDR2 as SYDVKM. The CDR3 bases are TGTGCCAGCAGTTTATCCCCAATTGTGGCCCTCCACTTT. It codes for CASSLSPIVALHF.

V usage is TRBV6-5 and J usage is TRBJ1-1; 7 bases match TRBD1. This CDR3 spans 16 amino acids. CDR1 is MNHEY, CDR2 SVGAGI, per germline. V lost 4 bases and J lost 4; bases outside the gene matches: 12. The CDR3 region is CASSSLLTGVVTEAFF. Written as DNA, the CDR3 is TGTGCCAGCAGTTCCTTACTAACAGGGGTTGTCACTGAAGCTTTCTTT.

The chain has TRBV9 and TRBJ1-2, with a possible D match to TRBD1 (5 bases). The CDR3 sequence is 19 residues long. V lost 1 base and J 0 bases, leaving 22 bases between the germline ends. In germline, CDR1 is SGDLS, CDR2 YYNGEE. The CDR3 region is CASSVSPTGGTDTNYGYTF. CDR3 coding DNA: TGTGCCAGCAGCGTATCCCCAACGGGGGGGACGGACACTAACTATGGCTACACCTTC.

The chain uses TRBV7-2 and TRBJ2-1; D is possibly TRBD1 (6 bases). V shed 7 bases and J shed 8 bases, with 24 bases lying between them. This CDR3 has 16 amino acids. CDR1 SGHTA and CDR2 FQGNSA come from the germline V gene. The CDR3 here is CASTQRGGPPLDEQFF. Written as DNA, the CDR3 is TGTGCCAGCACCCAACGAGGGGGTCCCCCCTTAGATGAGCAGTTCTTC. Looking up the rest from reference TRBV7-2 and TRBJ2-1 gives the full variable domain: GAGVSQSPSNKVTEKGKDVELRCDPISGHTALYWYRQSLGQGLEFLIYFQGNSAPDKSGLPSDRFSAERTGGSVSTLTIQRTQQEDSAVYLCASTQRGGPPLDEQFFGPGTRLTVL.

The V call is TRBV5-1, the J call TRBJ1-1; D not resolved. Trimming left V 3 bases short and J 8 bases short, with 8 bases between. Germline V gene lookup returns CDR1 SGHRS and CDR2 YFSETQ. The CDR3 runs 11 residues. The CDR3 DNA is TGCGCCAGCAGCTACGACAAGGAAGCTTTCTTT. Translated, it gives CASSYDKEAFF.

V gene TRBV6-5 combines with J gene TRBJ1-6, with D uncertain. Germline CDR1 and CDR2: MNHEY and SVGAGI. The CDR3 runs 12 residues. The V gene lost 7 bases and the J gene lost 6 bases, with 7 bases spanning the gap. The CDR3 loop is CASISFNSPLHF. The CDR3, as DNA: TGTGCCAGCATCAGCTTTAATTCACCCCTCCACTTT.

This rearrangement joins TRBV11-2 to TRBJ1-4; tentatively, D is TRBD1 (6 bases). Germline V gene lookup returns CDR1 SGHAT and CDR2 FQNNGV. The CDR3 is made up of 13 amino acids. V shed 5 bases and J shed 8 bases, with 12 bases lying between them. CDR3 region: CASSVGTPEKLFF. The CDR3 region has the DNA TGTGCCAGCAGCGTTGGGACACCGGAAAAACTGTTTTTT.

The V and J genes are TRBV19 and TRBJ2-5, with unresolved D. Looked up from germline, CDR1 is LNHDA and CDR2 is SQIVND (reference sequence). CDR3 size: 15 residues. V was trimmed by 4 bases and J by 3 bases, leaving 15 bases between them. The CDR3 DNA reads TGTGCCAGTAGTAGGTCATTTTTTTCGAAAGAGACCCAGTACTTC. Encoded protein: CASSRSFFSKETQYF.

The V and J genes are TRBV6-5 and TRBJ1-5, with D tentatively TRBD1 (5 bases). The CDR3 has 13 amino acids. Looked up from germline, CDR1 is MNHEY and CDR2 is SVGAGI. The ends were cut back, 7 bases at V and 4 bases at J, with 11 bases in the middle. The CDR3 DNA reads TGTGCCAGCATGGGGGGACTTAATCAGCCCCAGCATTTT. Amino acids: CASMGGLNQPQHF.

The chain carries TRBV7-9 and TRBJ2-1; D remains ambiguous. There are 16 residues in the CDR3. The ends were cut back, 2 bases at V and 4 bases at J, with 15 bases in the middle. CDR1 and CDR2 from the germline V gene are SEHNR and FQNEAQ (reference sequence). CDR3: CASSLFGQKDYNEQFF. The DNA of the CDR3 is TGTGCCAGCAGCTTATTCGGGCAGAAAGATTACAATGAGCAGTTCTTC.

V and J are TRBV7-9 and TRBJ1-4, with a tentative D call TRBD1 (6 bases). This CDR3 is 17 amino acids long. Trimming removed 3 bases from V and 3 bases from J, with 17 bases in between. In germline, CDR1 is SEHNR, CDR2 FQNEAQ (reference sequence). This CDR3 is CASSLGTGRPANEKLFF. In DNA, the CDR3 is TGTGCCAGCAGCTTGGGTACAGGGAGGCCCGCTAATGAAAAACTGTTTTTT.

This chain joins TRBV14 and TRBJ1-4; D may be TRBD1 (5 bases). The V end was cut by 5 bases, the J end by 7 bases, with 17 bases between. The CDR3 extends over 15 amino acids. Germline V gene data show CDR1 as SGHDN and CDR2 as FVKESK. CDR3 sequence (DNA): TGTGCCAGCAGCGCCCGAAAGGGGCTAGGTGAAAAACTGTTTTTT. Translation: CASSARKGLGEKLFF.

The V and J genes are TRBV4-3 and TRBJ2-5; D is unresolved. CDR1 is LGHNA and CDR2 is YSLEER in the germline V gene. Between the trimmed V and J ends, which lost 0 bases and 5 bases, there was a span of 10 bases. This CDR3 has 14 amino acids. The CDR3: CASSQDSLWETQYF. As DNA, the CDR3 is TGCGCCAGCAGCCAAGATTCCTTGTGGGAGACCCAGTACTTC.

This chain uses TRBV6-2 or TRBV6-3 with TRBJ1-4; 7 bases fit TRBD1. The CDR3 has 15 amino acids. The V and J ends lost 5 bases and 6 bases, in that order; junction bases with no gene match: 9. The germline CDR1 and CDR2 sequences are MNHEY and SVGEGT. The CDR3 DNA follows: TGTGCCAGCAGTCATGAGACAGGGAGACATGAAAAACTGTTTTTT. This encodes CASSHETGRHEKLFF.

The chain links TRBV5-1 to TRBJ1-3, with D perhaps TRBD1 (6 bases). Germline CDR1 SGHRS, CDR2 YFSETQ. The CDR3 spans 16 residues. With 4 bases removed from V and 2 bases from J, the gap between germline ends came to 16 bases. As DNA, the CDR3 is TGCGCCAGCAGCGCCCGGTTAGGGGGAGCTGGAAACACCATATATTTT. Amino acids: CASSARLGGAGNTIYF.

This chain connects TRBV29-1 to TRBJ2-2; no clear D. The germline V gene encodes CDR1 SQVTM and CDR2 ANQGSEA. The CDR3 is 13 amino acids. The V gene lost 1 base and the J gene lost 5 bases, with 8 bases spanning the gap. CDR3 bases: TGCAGCGTTGAAGGGAGACGGACCGGGGAGCTGTTTTTT. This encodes CSVEGRRTGELFF.

Written as DNA, the CDR3 is TGTGCCAGCTCCAAGGGGGACAGCTCGAATCAGCCCCAGCATTTT. This gives the protein CASSKGDSSNQPQHF. The V call is TRBV18, the J call TRBJ1-5, with 7 bases lining up with TRBD1. The CDR3 sequence is 15 residues long. Trimming removed 6 bases from V and 4 bases from J; junction bases left unmatched: 9. From germline, CDR1 is KGHSH and CDR2 LQKENI.